Shown below are 26 T cell receptor beta chains from a single sample sequenced in a study of T cell responses to AZD1222 COVID-19 vaccine. Sequencing was performed with immunoSEQ multiplex PCR; in TCRdb, only in-frame clones are kept and a portion is missing. The sample shows about 180,000 clones, about 90% of them seen only once. The sample was peripheral blood, taken 28 days after the second AZD1222 dose. These TCRs come from an adult who received the AZD1222 COVID-19 vaccine.

The gene calls are TRBV5-6 and TRBJ1-2; 9 nucleotides line up with TRBD1. Trimming at V came to 0 bases and at J to 3 bases, leaving 6 bases not matched to a gene. This CDR3 has 16 amino acids. Germline lookup yields CDR1 SGHDT and CDR2 YYEEEE. The CDR3 coding sequence is TGTGCCAGCAGCTTGGGGGACAGGGAGGAATACTATGGCTACACCTTC. The encoded protein is CASSLGDREEYYGYTF.

The rearrangement links TRBV28 to TRBJ2-5; 10 positions agree with TRBD1. V lost 3 bases to trimming and J lost 4 bases; unmatched junction nucleotides: 5. Germline V gene lookup returns CDR1 MDHEN and CDR2 SYDVKM. The CDR3 sequence is 15 residues long. The CDR3 spells CASSFYGQGVETQYF. The CDR3 region has the DNA TGTGCCAGCAGTTTTTACGGACAGGGGGTAGAGACCCAGTACTTC.

The chain is built from TRBV7-9 and TRBJ1-6, with D hard to call. Germline CDR1 SEHNR, CDR2 FQNEAQ (reference sequence). This CDR3 is built from 14 residues. The ends were cut back, 2 bases at V and 0 bases at J, with 2 bases in the middle. The CDR3 DNA sequence: TGTGCCAGCAGCTTATTCTCCTATAATTCACCCCTCCACTTT. Protein product: CASSLFSYNSPLHF.

This chain links TRBV4-2 with TRBJ2-7; 8 bases are a match to TRBD2. This CDR3 has 17 residues. Germline CDR1 and CDR2: LGHNA and YNFKEQ. The trim removed 0 bases at V and 6 bases at J, leaving 13 bases unmatched. The DNA of the CDR3 is TGTGCCAGCAGCCAAGATGGGGCGGGGGGATACTACGTCGAGCAGTACTTC. Amino acid sequence: CASSQDGAGGYYVEQYF.

The CDR3 sequence is CASSLFIRTSGANVLTF. The CDR3, as DNA: TGTGCCAGCAGCTTGTTTATCAGAACTTCTGGGGCCAACGTCCTGACTTTC. This chain connects TRBV5-8 to TRBJ2-6, with D unclear. The CDR3 covers 17 residues. Trimming removed 1 base at V and 1 base at J, with 12 bases between. Germline CDR1 SGHTS, CDR2 YDEGEE. The full variable domain, rest sourced from reference TRBV5-8 and TRBJ2-6, is EAGVTQSPTHLIKTRGQQATLRCSPISGHTSVYWYQQALGLGLQFLLWYDEGEERNRGNFPPRFSGRQFPNYSSELNVNALELEDSALYLCASSLFIRTSGANVLTFGAGSRLTVL.

The chain carries TRBV30 and TRBJ1-1, with D possibly matching TRBD1 (6 bases). Trimming left V 1 base short and J 9 bases short, with 9 bases between. This CDR3 is built from 11 residues. Germline values: CDR1 GTSNPN, CDR2 SVGIG (reference sequence). This CDR3 is CAWSGGGQAFF. The CDR3 bases are TGTGCCTGGAGTGGGGGGGGGCAAGCTTTCTTT.

This chain links TRBV5-1 with TRBJ1-6, with a possible D match to TRBD1 (6 bases). Between the trimmed V and J ends, which lost 7 bases and 5 bases, there was a span of 13 bases. CDR1 is SGHRS and CDR2 is YFSETQ in the germline V gene. The CDR3 is made up of 14 amino acids. CDR3 protein: CASAVEGDNSPLHF. The CDR3 DNA follows: TGCGCCAGCGCCGTGGAGGGGGATAATTCACCCCTCCACTTT.

The V call is TRBV9, the J call TRBJ2-1; 9 bases map to TRBD1. Germline lookup yields CDR1 SGDLS and CDR2 YYNGEE. The CDR3 loop spans 15 amino acids. V trimming: 3 bases; J trimming: 5 bases; junction bases outside the gene matches: 6. The CDR3 loop is CASSAGTGRNNEQFF. Written as DNA, the CDR3 is TGTGCCAGCAGCGCCGGGACAGGGCGCAACAATGAGCAGTTCTTC.

This clone was observed once. The chain is built from TRBV5-4 and TRBJ2-3; no definite D call. Germline V gene sequence: CDR1 SGHNT, CDR2 YYREEE (reference sequence). The CDR3 sequence is 14 residues long. V lost 0 bases and J 3 bases, leaving 8 bases between the germline ends. Here the CDR3 reads CASSLALGTDTQYF. Here the CDR3 DNA reads TGTGCCAGCAGCTTGGCCTTGGGGACAGATACGCAGTATTTT.

V usage is TRBV7-6 and J usage is TRBJ1-1; D is ambiguous. Per the germline V gene, CDR1 is SGHVS and CDR2 is FNYEAQ. The CDR3 contains 17 residues. The V end was cut by 1 base, the J end by 4 bases, with 19 bases between. CDR3 in DNA: TGTGCCAGCAGCTTAGGGAGCTCGGTGTGGGAAGGCACTGAAGCTTTCTTT. Translation: CASSLGSSVWEGTEAFF.

The chain uses TRBV9 and TRBJ1-1; D gene uncertain. The V end lost 4 bases, the J end lost 1 base, and 8 bases lay between the germline ends. Per germline, CDR1 SGDLS and CDR2 YYNGEE. The CDR3 covers 13 residues. The CDR3 loop is CASSNVWNTEAFF. DNA for the CDR3: TGTGCCAGCAGCAATGTATGGAACACTGAAGCTTTCTTT.

The sample holds one count of this clone. The V gene is TRBV7-2, the J gene TRBJ1-3, with a tentative D call TRBD1 (6 bases). Germline V CDR1 and CDR2: SGHTA, FQGNSA. The CDR3 is made up of 16 amino acids. Trimming shortened V by 3 bases and J by 0 bases, and 12 bases separated the two germline ends. The CDR3 coding sequence is TGTGCCAGCAGCTTGGGGGGCCGACGCTCTGGAAACACCATATATTTT. This translates into CASSLGGRRSGNTIYF.

J is TRBJ2-6 and V is TRBV11-1; D unresolved. There are 15 residues in the CDR3. Germline V gene lookup returns CDR1 SGHAT and CDR2 FQDESV (reference sequence). Trimming took 5 bases from V and 1 from J, leaving 9 bases between them. The CDR3 DNA reads as TGTGCCAGCAGCCCCTATCAGTCTGGGGCCAACGTCCTGACTTTC. The encoded protein is CASSPYQSGANVLTF. The full variable domain, in which reference TRBV11-1 and TRBJ2-6 provide the parts outside the CDR3, is EAEVAQSPRYKITEKSQAVAFWCDPISGHATLYWYRQILGQGPELLVQFQDESVVDDSQLPKDRFSAERLKGVDSTLKIQPAELGDSAMYLCASSPYQSGANVLTFGAGSRLTVL.

V and J are TRBV19 and TRBJ1-5; D may be TRBD1 (5 bases). The CDR3 has 10 residues. Germline CDR1 and CDR2: LNHDA and SQIVND (reference sequence). V shed 10 bases and J shed 9 bases, with 10 bases lying between them. In DNA form, the CDR3 reads TGTGCCATGGGGGAAGGGCCCCAGCATTTT. Protein: CAMGEGPQHF. The whole variable domain, remainder taken from reference TRBV19 and TRBJ1-5, is DGGITQSPKYLFRKEGQNVTLSCEQNLNHDAMYWYRQDPGQGLRLIYYSQIVNDFQKGDIAEGYSVSREKKESFPLTVTSAQKNPTAFYLCAMGEGPQHFGDGTRLSIL.

The chain combines TRBV4-3 with TRBJ2-1; tentatively, D is TRBD1 (5 bases). Germline CDR1 reads LGHNA; CDR2 reads YSLEER. With 0 bases removed from V and 0 bases from J, the gap between germline ends came to 15 bases. The CDR3 has 18 residues. The CDR3: CASSQDRFVGPSYNEQFF. The CDR3 coding sequence is TGCGCCAGCAGCCAAGATCGATTCGTGGGGCCCTCCTACAATGAGCAGTTCTTC.

In DNA form, the CDR3 reads TGTGCCAGCACGGGTCCCGGCAGGGGCGAGCAGTACTTC. Protein: CASTGPGRGEQYF. V is TRBV6-5 and J is TRBJ2-7; a possible D gene is TRBD1 (6 bases). Germline assignment: CDR1 MNHEY and CDR2 SVGAGI. Trimming removed 7 bases at V and 6 bases at J, with 16 bases between. CDR3 length: 13 amino acids.

The chain combines TRBV3-1 (or the pseudogene TRBV3-2) with TRBJ2-3; tentative D call: TRBD2 (6 bases). Trimming removed 3 bases from V and 1 base from J, with 8 bases in between. Germline lookup yields CDR1 LGHDT and CDR2 YNNKEL (reference sequence). This CDR3 comprises 14 residues. This CDR3 is CASSQRGGTDTQYF. In DNA form, the CDR3 reads TGTGCCAGCAGCCAGCGGGGAGGCACAGATACGCAGTATTTT.

The chain joins TRBV5-1 to TRBJ1-1, with no clear D. V lost 1 base to trimming and J lost 2 bases, with 6 bases between them. This CDR3 comprises 13 residues. Germline V CDR1 and CDR2: SGHRS, YFSETQ. The DNA for the CDR3 is TGCGCCAGCAGCTTGAAGCCAAACACTGAAGCTTTCTTT. Translating it yields CASSLKPNTEAFF.

The chain has TRBV9 and TRBJ1-2; D not certain. CDR3 size: 16 residues. Trimming left V 4 bases short and J 4 bases short, with 20 bases between. The V gene's germline CDR1 is SGDLS and CDR2 YYNGEE. The CDR3 DNA is TGTGCCAGCAGCACATCGATTAGGGCTTCGTCCTATGGCTACACCTTC. Amino acids: CASSTSIRASSYGYTF.

The V gene is TRBV29-1, the J gene TRBJ2-5; 8 positions match TRBD1. Germline loops: CDR1 SQVTM, CDR2 ANQGSEA. This CDR3 has 12 residues. V shed 7 bases and J 2 bases; nucleotides not matched to a gene: 3. The CDR3 coding sequence is TGCAGCGGAGGGGACAGGCAAGAGACCCAGTACTTC. This sequence encodes CSGGDRQETQYF. Filled out from reference TRBV29-1 and TRBJ2-5, the complete variable domain reads SAVISQKPSRDICQRGTSLTIQCQVDSQVTMMFWYRQQPGQSLTLIATANQGSEATYESGFVIDKFPISRPNLTFSTLTVSNMSPEDSSIYLCSGGDRQETQYFGPGTRLLVL.

This chain joins TRBV2 and TRBJ1-5; a weak D match, TRBD1 (5 bases). Germline V lookup: CDR1 SNHLY, CDR2 FYNNEI. The CDR3 totals 14 residues. Trimming removed 2 bases from V and 2 bases from J, with 7 bases in between. CDR3 nucleotide sequence: TGTGCCAGCAGTGAATCCAGGGGCAATCAGCCCCAGCATTTT. Protein product: CASSESRGNQPQHF.

This clone has ten or more counts. The chain couples TRBV29-1 to TRBJ1-3; the D gene is possibly TRBD1 (6 bases). The CDR3 has 15 residues. CDR1 and CDR2 from the germline V gene are SQVTM and ANQGSEA. V was shortened by 4 bases and J by 1 base, with 14 bases between the two germline ends. The CDR3 spells CSVVEGVGSGNTIYF. The CDR3 nucleotides read TGCAGCGTTGTGGAGGGGGTTGGTTCTGGAAACACCATATATTTT.

V gene TRBV19 combines with J gene TRBJ1-2; a weak D match, TRBD1 (5 bases). The CDR3 is 11 residues long. Trimming removed 6 bases at V and 6 bases at J, with 8 bases between. Germline lookup yields CDR1 LNHDA and CDR2 SQIVND (reference sequence). CDR3: CASRQVDGYTF. For the CDR3, the DNA is TGTGCCAGTAGACAGGTGGATGGCTACACCTTC.

The rearrangement uses TRBV5-5 and TRBJ1-4; D remains unclear. Trimming shortened V by 0 bases and J by 0 bases, and 9 bases separated the two germline ends. Germline CDR1 and CDR2: SGHKS and YYEKEE (reference sequence). This CDR3 is built from 16 residues. The CDR3 region is CASSLGQVATNEKLFF. The CDR3 region has the DNA TGTGCCAGCAGCTTGGGGCAGGTCGCAACTAATGAAAAACTGTTTTTT.

This clone was picked up one time. V is TRBV13 and J is TRBJ2-5; 10 bases agree with TRBD1. The CDR3 has 18 residues. The V gene end was trimmed by 4 bases and the J gene end by 4 bases; junction bases not matched to a gene: 15. Germline V CDR1 and CDR2: PRHDT, FYEKMQ (reference sequence). The CDR3: CASSSRSRGTGVGETQYF. The CDR3 DNA sequence: TGTGCCAGCAGCTCGAGGTCCCGTGGGACAGGGGTAGGAGAGACCCAGTACTTC.

V and J are TRBV6-5 and TRBJ1-1; 9 nucleotides agree with TRBD1. V trimming: 6 bases; J trimming: 11 bases; junction bases outside the gene matches: 10. The CDR3 is 13 residues long. Looked up from germline, CDR1 is MNHEY and CDR2 is SVGAGI. Here the CDR3 DNA reads TGTGCCAGCAGCCGGGGACAGGGAGGGTGGGCTTTCTTT. Encoded protein: CASSRGQGGWAFF.